A selection of T cell receptor beta chains follows, all from one sample in a study of identical twins. Via MiXCR, TCRdb re-called the 5' RACE reads, giving one row per CDR3 protein. Seen here are 650,000 to 800,000 distinct CDR3 sequences, under 9% observed once, and the top ten hold roughly 0.97%. The data were also submitted as part of a second study, on yellow fever vaccine responses in identical twins.

Material: PBMCs. Source of these receptors: a woman aged 18 to 35 in good health. Each CDR3 is given with its conserved first and last residue. D genes are given only for firm matches. Clone size is not always given. Where it is, it says once, few, many or a class for expanded clones.

V	D	size	J	CDR3	DNA
TRBV27	TRBD2	many	TRBJ2-5	CASSRLAGSQETQYF	TGTGCCAGCAGTCGACTAGCGGGAAGCCAAGAGACCCAGTACTTC
TRBV12-3/TRBV12-4	-	few	TRBJ2-1	CASSLGGQGSEQFF	TGTGCCAGCAGTTTAGGGGGACAAGGCTCTGAGCAGTTCTTC
TRBV14	TRBD2	few	TRBJ2-3	CASSQVRAGGTDTQYF	TGTGCCAGCAGCCAAGTAAGAGCGGGAGGTACAGATACGCAGTATTTT
TRBV12-3/TRBV12-4	-	-	TRBJ1-1	CASTDDEVGAEAFF	TGTGCCAGCACCGACGATGAGGTGGGCGCTGAAGCTTTCTTT
TRBV12-3/TRBV12-4	TRBD1	many	TRBJ2-7	CASSYRQGSYEQYF	TGTGCCAGCAGTTACCGACAGGGGTCCTACGAGCAGTACTTC
TRBV20-1	TRBD2	-	TRBJ2-7	CSARTGRGGYEQYF	TGCAGTGCGAGGACGGGGCGCGGGGGTTACGAGCAGTACTTC
TRBV6-5	-	many	TRBJ2-5	CASTGGSETQYF	TGTGCCAGCACTGGGGGGTCAGAGACCCAGTACTTC
TRBV28	-	few	TRBJ2-7	CASSLPTRFYEQYF	TGTGCCAGCAGTTTACCTACCAGGTTCTACGAGCAGTACTTC
TRBV29-1	-	few	TRBJ2-1	CSVEQWGEQFF	TGCAGCGTTGAGCAGTGGGGTGAGCAGTTCTTC
TRBV3-1	-	few	TRBJ1-2	CASSRQANYGYTF	TGTGCCAGCAGCCGTCAAGCCAACTATGGCTACACCTTC
TRBV12-3/TRBV12-4	TRBD2	-	TRBJ2-7	CASSAPGLALEQYF	TGTGCCAGCAGTGCGCCGGGACTAGCGCTCGAGCAGTACTTC
TRBV12-3/TRBV12-4	TRBD2	many	TRBJ2-2	CASSFKAGVDTGELFF	TGTGCCAGCAGTTTTAAAGCGGGAGTGGACACCGGGGAGCTGTTTTTT
TRBV10-3	-	-	TRBJ2-2	CAISAAPTDTGELFF	TGTGCCATCAGTGCTGCTCCGACTGACACCGGGGAGCTGTTTTTT
TRBV7-2	-	-	TRBJ2-1	CASSPLHLNEQFF	TGTGCCAGCAGCCCCCTCCACCTGAATGAGCAGTTCTTC
TRBV15	-	-	TRBJ2-7	CATSTVGWYEQYF	TGTGCCACCAGCACAGTGGGGTGGTACGAGCAGTACTTC
TRBV7-3	-	few	TRBJ2-7	CASSLNLGSAYEQYF	TGTGCCAGCAGCCTCAACCTCGGATCGGCCTACGAGCAGTACTTC
TRBV2	-	few	TRBJ2-4	CASSGMNDIQYF	TGTGCCAGCAGTGGGATGAATGACATTCAGTACTTC
TRBV11-2	TRBD2	-	TRBJ2-6	CASSLGLSTSGANVLTF	TGTGCCAGCAGCTTAGGTCTTTCGACTAGCGGAGCCAACGTCCTGACTTTC
TRBV5-1	-	many	TRBJ1-1	CASSLGPGAETEAFF	TGCGCCAGCAGCTTGGGGCCAGGGGCCGAAACTGAAGCTTTCTTT
TRBV11-2	TRBD1	few	TRBJ2-1	CASSLVRTGGNYNEQFF	TGTGCCAGCAGCTTAGTGCGGACAGGGGGCAACTACAATGAGCAGTTCTTC
TRBV19	-	-	TRBJ2-1	CASSSEDRPYNEQFF	TGTGCCAGTAGTAGTGAGGATAGGCCCTACAATGAGCAGTTCTTC
TRBV6-2/TRBV6-3	TRBD2	few	TRBJ2-3	CASGKTSGRGRKTDTQYF	TGTGCCAGCGGGAAGACGAGCGGGAGGGGACGGAAGACAGATACGCAGTATTTT
TRBV29-1	TRBD1	many	TRBJ2-3	CSVRIPGQGFYSTDTQYF	TGCAGCGTTCGAATCCCGGGACAGGGCTTCTATAGCACAGATACGCAGTATTTT
TRBV29-1	-	-	TRBJ2-1	CSVEPGDEQFF	TGCAGCGTTGAGCCAGGGGATGAGCAGTTCTTC
TRBV13	-	-	TRBJ2-5	CAISLVGLGGGFGETQYF	TGTGCCATCAGTTTAGTAGGCCTCGGAGGAGGTTTTGGAGAGACCCAGTACTTC
TRBV7-3	TRBD2	few	TRBJ2-3	CASSLTSGGTHQYF	TGTGCCAGCAGCTTGACTAGCGGGGGGACCCATCAGTATTTT
TRBV6-8	-	-	TRBJ2-5	CASSYTRTRQETQYF	TGTGCCAGCAGTTACACCAGGACCAGACAAGAGACCCAGTACTTC
TRBV20-1	-	-	TRBJ2-7	CSAGGKLSYEQYF	TGCAGTGCTGGCGGAAAATTATCCTACGAGCAGTACTTC
TRBV28	-	-	TRBJ2-7	CASVKRTYEQYF	TGTGCCAGCGTAAAGCGGACCTACGAGCAGTACTTC
TRBV7-2	TRBD1	few	TRBJ2-3	CASSLGPGQGALDTQYF	TGTGCCAGCAGCTTAGGCCCCGGACAGGGGGCCTTAGATACGCAGTATTTT
TRBV7-9	-	few	TRBJ2-5	CASSLLQVEETQYF	TGTGCCAGCAGCTTATTACAAGTCGAAGAGACCCAGTACTTC
TRBV3-1	TRBD2	few	TRBJ2-3	CASRPGTSGDSDTQYF	TGTGCCAGCAGGCCCGGGACTAGCGGGGACTCAGATACGCAGTATTTT
TRBV20-1	TRBD2	-	TRBJ2-3	CSASYTSGTDTQYF	TGCAGTGCGAGTTATACTAGCGGCACAGATACGCAGTATTTT
TRBV7-9	-	-	TRBJ2-3	CASSLGERGTDTQYF	TGTGCCAGCAGCTTGGGGGAGCGGGGCACAGATACGCAGTATTTT
TRBV29-1	-	many	TRBJ2-2	CSVTPGRNTGELFF	TGCAGCGTCACACCGGGACGGAACACCGGGGAGCTGTTTTTT
TRBV28	-	few	TRBJ2-5	CASSRTVSETQYF	TGTGCCAGCAGTAGGACAGTGTCAGAGACCCAGTACTTC
TRBV20-1	TRBD1	-	TRBJ2-1	CSARDPRGLYNEQFF	TGCAGTGCTAGAGATCCCAGGGGGTTGTACAATGAGCAGTTCTTC
TRBV7-9	-	many	TRBJ2-5	CASSLTMAGGETQYF	TGTGCCAGCAGCCTCACCATGGCGGGCGGAGAGACCCAGTACTTC
TRBV4-1	-	many	TRBJ1-1	CASSQDWPTEAFF	TGCGCCAGCAGCCAAGATTGGCCCACTGAAGCTTTCTTT
TRBV20-1	TRBD2	-	TRBJ2-7	CSARASSGETYEQYF	TGCAGTGCTAGGGCCTCTAGCGGGGAAACCTACGAGCAGTACTTC
TRBV2	TRBD2	-	TRBJ2-1	CALSPASGRAIRYNEQFF	TGTGCCCTCAGTCCCGCTAGCGGGAGGGCCATTAGGTACAATGAGCAGTTCTTC
TRBV4-1	TRBD2	-	TRBJ2-7	CASSQDLASGYYEQYF	TGCGCCAGCAGCCAAGATCTTGCTAGCGGCTACTACGAGCAGTACTTC
TRBV5-1	TRBD2	many	TRBJ2-1	CASSTGTTYNEQFF	TGCGCCAGTTCTACCGGGACTACCTACAATGAGCAGTTCTTC
TRBV15	-	-	TRBJ1-5	CATSDGGSFSQHF	TGTGCCACCTCAGATGGGGGCTCCTTCTCCCAGCATTTT
TRBV11-2	TRBD1	many	TRBJ1-4	CASSLRQGATNEKLFF	TGTGCCAGCAGCTTGAGACAGGGGGCAACTAATGAAAAACTGTTTTTT
TRBV14	TRBD2	few	TRBJ2-1	CASSQPTSGGSNEQFF	TGTGCCAGCAGCCAACCTACTAGCGGGGGCAGCAATGAGCAGTTCTTC
TRBV12-3/TRBV12-4	TRBD2	many	TRBJ2-7	CASRLIAGAPYEQYF	TGTGCCAGCAGACTTATAGCGGGAGCCCCCTACGAGCAGTACTTC
TRBV5-5	TRBD2	-	TRBJ2-7	CASSLGLAGNDEQYF	TGTGCCAGCAGCCTAGGACTAGCGGGGAACGACGAGCAGTACTTC
TRBV20-1	TRBD2	few	TRBJ2-1	CSARDLAGGSSFYNEQFF	TGCAGTGCTAGAGACCTAGCGGGGGGATCCTCCTTCTACAATGAGCAGTTCTTC
TRBV7-2	-	few	TRBJ1-1	CASKPQRGSLTEAFF	TGTGCCAGCAAGCCCCAGCGCGGTTCGCTAACTGAAGCTTTCTTT
TRBV4-2	-	few	TRBJ2-1	CASSQDQGYNEQFF	TGTGCCAGCAGCCAAGATCAGGGCTACAATGAGCAGTTCTTC
TRBV6-2/TRBV6-3	TRBD2	few	TRBJ2-2	CASSSTGLAGSGELFF	TGTGCCAGCAGTTCAACGGGACTAGCGGGATCCGGGGAGCTGTTTTTT
TRBV28	TRBD2	-	TRBJ2-7	CASSFKGREYF	TGTGCCAGCAGTTTTAAAGGGAGGGAGTACTTC
TRBV6-5	TRBD2	few	TRBJ2-1	CASILWAGGNEQFF	TGTGCCAGCATTCTCTGGGCGGGAGGGAATGAGCAGTTCTTC
TRBV7-9	-	-	TRBJ2-7	CASSLSPVGNEQYF	TGTGCCAGCAGCTTATCCCCGGTCGGGAACGAGCAGTACTTC
TRBV28	TRBD2	many	TRBJ2-2	CASSLATSGTGELFF	TGTGCCAGCAGTTTAGCGACTAGCGGTACCGGGGAGCTGTTTTTT
TRBV6-2/TRBV6-3	TRBD1	-	TRBJ2-7	CASSYGGQGTHEQYF	TGTGCCAGCAGTTACGGCGGACAGGGCACTCACGAGCAGTACTTC
TRBV29-1	TRBD2	few	TRBJ2-1	CSVEKVFRLAGDPNEQFF	TGCAGCGTTGAAAAGGTTTTCCGGCTAGCGGGAGACCCCAATGAGCAGTTCTTC
TRBV7-8	-	many	TRBJ2-1	CASSSLEETYNEQFF	TGTGCCAGCAGCTCCCTCGAGGAGACCTACAATGAGCAGTTCTTC